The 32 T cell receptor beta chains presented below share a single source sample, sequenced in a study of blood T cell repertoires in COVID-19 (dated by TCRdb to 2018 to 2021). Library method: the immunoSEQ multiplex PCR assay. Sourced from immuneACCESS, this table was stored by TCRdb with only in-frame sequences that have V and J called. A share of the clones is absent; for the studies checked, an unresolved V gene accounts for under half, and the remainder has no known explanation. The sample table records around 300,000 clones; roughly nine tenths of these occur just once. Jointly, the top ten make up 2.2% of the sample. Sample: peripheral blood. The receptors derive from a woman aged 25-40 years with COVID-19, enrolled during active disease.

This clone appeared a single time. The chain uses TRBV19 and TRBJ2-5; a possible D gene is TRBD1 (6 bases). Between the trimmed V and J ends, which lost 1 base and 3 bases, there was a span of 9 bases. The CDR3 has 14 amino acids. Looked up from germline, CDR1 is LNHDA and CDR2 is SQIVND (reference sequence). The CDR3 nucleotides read TGTGCCAGTAGTATAGGTCCAGGGGAAGAGACCCAGTACTTC. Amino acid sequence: CASSIGPGEETQYF. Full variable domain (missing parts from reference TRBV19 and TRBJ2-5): DGGITQSPKYLFRKEGQNVTLSCEQNLNHDAMYWYRQDPGQGLRLIYYSQIVNDFQKGDIAEGYSVSREKKESFPLTVTSAQKNPTAFYLCASSIGPGEETQYFGPGTRLLVL.

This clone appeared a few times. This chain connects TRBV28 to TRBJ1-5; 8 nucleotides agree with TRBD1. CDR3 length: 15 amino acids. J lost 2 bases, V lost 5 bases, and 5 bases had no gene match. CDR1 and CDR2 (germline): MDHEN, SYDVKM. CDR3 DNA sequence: TGTGCCAGCAGTCGTGACAGGGGAGGCAATCAGCCCCAGCATTTT. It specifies CASSRDRGGNQPQHF.

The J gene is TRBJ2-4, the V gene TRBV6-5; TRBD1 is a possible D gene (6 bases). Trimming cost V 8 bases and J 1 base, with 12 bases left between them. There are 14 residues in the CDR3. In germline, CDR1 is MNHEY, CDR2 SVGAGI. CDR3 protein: CASGQNLAKNIQYF. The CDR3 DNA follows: TGTGCCAGCGGACAGAATTTGGCCAAAAACATTCAGTACTTC.

The CDR3 protein is CASSVDLANNTEAFF. The DNA of the CDR3 is TGTGCCAGCAGCGTAGATCTTGCGAACAACACTGAAGCTTTCTTT. The J gene is TRBJ1-1, the V gene TRBV9; unclear D gene. The V end was cut by 0 bases, the J end by 2 bases, with 11 bases between. CDR3 size: 15 residues. Germline CDR1 and CDR2: SGDLS and YYNGEE. The entire variable domain, with the rest obtained from reference TRBV9 and TRBJ1-1, is as follows: DSGVTQTPKHLITATGQRVTLRCSPRSGDLSVYWYQQSLDQGLQFLIQYYNGEERAKGNILERFSAQQFPDLHSELNLSSLELGDSALYFCASSVDLANNTEAFFGQGTRLTVV.

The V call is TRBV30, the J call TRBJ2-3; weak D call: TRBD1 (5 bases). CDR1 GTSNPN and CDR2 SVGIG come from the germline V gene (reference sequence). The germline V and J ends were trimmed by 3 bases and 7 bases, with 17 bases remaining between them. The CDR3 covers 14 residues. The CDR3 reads CAWSTGGPVNTQYF. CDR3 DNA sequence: TGTGCCTGGAGCACAGGCGGTCCTGTTAATACGCAGTATTTT.

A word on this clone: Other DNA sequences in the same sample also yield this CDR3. The CDR3 reads CASSIGLAGGNEQFF. Here the CDR3 DNA reads TGTGCCAGTAGTATCGGACTAGCGGGAGGAAATGAGCAGTTCTTC. V gene TRBV19 combines with J gene TRBJ2-1; 14 positions agree with TRBD2. CDR3 length: 15 residues. Per the germline V gene, CDR1 is LNHDA and CDR2 is SQIVND (reference sequence). V lost 3 bases and J lost 7; bases outside the gene matches: 2.

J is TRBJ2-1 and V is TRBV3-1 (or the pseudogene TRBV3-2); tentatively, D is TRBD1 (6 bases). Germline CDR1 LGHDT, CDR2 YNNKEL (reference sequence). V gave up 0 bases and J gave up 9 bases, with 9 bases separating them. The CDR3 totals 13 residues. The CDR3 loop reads CASSQDRTAEQFF. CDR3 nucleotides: TGTGCCAGCAGCCAAGATCGGACAGCTGAGCAGTTCTTC.

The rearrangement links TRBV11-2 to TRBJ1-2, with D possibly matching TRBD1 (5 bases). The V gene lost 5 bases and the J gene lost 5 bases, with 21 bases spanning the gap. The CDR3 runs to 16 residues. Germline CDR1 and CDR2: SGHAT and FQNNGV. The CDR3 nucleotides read TGTGCCAGCAGCCGACCGACACCGGGGGAGCGGTATGGCTACACCTTC. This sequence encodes CASSRPTPGERYGYTF.

The CDR3 loop reads CASSETGGSPLHF. CDR3 DNA: TGTGCCAGCAGTGAGACAGGGGGCTCACCCCTCCACTTT. The V gene is TRBV27, the J gene TRBJ1-6, with TRBD1 matching over 10 bases. Germline CDR1 reads MNHEY; CDR2 reads SMNVEV (reference sequence). The J segment lost 10 bases and the V segment lost 5 bases, leaving 2 bases of the junction unmatched. CDR3 length equals 13 residues.

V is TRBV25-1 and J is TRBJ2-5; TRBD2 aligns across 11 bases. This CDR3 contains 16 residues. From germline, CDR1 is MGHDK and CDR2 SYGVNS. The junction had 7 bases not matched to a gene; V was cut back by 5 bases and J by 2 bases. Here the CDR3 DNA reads TGTGCCAGCAGTATAACTAGCGGGGGCCTACAAGAGACCCAGTACTTC. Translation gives CASSITSGGLQETQYF. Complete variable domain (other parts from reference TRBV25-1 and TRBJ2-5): EADIYQTPRYLVIGTGKKITLECSQTMGHDKMYWYQQDPGMELHLIHYSYGVNSTEKGDLSSESTVSRIRTEHFPLTLESARPSHTSQYLCASSITSGGLQETQYFGPGTRLLVL.

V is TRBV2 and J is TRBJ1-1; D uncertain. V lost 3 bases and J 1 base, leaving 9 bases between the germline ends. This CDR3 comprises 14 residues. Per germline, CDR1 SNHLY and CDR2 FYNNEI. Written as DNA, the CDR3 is TGTGCCAGCAGTGATGGCCGCAAGAACACTGAAGCTTTCTTT. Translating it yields CASSDGRKNTEAFF.

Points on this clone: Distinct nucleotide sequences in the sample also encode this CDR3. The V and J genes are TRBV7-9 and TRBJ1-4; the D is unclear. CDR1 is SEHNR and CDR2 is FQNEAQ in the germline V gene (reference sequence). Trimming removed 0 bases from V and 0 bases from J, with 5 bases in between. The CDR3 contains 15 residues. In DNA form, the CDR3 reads TGTGCCAGCAGCTTAGCGTCCGCAACTAATGAAAAACTGTTTTTT. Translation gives CASSLASATNEKLFF.

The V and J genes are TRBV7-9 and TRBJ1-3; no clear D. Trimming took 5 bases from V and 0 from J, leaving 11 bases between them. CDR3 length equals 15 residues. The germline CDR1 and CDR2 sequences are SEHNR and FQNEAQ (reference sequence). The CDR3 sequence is CASSPLVASGNTIYF. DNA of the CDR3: TGTGCCAGCAGCCCACTTGTCGCCTCTGGAAACACCATATATTTT.

In nucleotides, the CDR3 is TGTGCCAGCAGCTCGAGCGGGAGTAGGTACAATGAGCAGTTCTTC. Translation: CASSSSGSRYNEQFF. The V and J genes are TRBV5-6 and TRBJ2-1; 8 nucleotides agree with TRBD2. The germline V gene has CDR1 SGHDT and CDR2 YYEEEE. The CDR3 has 15 amino acids. J was trimmed by 4 bases and V by 3 bases; bases with no gene match: 6.

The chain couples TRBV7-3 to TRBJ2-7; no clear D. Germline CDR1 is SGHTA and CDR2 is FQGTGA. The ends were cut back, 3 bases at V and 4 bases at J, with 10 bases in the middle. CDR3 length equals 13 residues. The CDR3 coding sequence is TGTGCCAGCAGCTTGGGCCAGTATTACGAGCAGTACTTC. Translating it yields CASSLGQYYEQYF.

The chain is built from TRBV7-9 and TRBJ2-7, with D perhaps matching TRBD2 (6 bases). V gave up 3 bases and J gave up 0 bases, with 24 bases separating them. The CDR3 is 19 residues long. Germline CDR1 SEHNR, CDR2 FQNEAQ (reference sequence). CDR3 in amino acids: CASSLPWDSAKGLSYEQYF. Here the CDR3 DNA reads TGTGCCAGCAGCTTGCCTTGGGACTCCGCGAAGGGACTCTCCTACGAGCAGTACTTC.

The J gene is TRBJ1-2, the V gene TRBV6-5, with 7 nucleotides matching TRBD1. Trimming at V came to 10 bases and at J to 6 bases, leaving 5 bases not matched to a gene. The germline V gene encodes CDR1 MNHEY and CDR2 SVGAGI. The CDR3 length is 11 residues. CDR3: CATRDSHGYTF. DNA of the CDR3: TGTGCCACACGGGACAGTCATGGCTACACCTTC.

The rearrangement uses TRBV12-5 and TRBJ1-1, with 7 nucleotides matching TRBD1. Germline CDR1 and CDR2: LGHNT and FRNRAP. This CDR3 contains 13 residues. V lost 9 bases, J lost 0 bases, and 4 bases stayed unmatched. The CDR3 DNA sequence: TGTGCTAGCGACAGGGAGGTGAACACTGAAGCTTTCTTT. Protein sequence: CASDREVNTEAFF.

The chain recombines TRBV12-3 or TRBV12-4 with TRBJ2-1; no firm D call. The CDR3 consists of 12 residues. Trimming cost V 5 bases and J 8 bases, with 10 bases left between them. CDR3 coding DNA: TGTGCCAGCAGTCCCTTCTCCGATGAGCAGTTCTTC. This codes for CASSPFSDEQFF.

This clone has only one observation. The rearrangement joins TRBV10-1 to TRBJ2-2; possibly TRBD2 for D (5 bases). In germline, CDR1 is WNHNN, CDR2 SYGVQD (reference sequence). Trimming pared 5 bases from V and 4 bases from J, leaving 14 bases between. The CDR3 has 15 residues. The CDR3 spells CASSQRTLGTGELFF. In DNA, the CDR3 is TGCGCCAGCAGTCAACGGACTCTGGGCACCGGGGAGCTGTTTTTT.

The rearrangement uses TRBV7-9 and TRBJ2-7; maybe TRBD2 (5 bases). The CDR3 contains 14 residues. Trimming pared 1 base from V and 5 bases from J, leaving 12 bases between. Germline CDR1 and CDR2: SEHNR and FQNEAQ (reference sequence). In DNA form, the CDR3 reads TGTGCCAGCAGCTTAGGTGGTAGCGCAAACGAGCAGTACTTC. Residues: CASSLGGSANEQYF.

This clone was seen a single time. The CDR3: CASRLQGVAQPQHF. For the CDR3, the DNA is TGTGCCAGTAGATTACAGGGGGTGGCTCAGCCCCAGCATTTT. V gene TRBV19 combines with J gene TRBJ1-5; the match to TRBD1 covers 8 bases. CDR3 length: 14 residues. Germline V gene sequence: CDR1 LNHDA, CDR2 SQIVND (reference sequence). V lost 6 bases, J lost 6 bases, and 7 bases stayed unmatched.

CDR3 amino acids: CASSPKDRGPQETQYF. The CDR3, as DNA: TGCGCCAGCAGCCCTAAAGACAGGGGCCCCCAAGAGACCCAGTACTTC. V usage is TRBV5-1 and J usage is TRBJ2-5; 8 bases map to TRBD1. V lost 4 bases, J lost 1 base, and 9 bases stayed unmatched. The germline CDR1 and CDR2 sequences are SGHRS and YFSETQ. The CDR3 loop spans 16 amino acids. Full variable domain (missing parts from reference TRBV5-1 and TRBJ2-5): KAGVTQTPRYLIKTRGQQVTLSCSPISGHRSVSWYQQTPGQGLQFLFEYFSETQRNKGNFPGRFSGRQFSNSRSEMNVSTLELGDSALYLCASSPKDRGPQETQYFGPGTRLLVL.

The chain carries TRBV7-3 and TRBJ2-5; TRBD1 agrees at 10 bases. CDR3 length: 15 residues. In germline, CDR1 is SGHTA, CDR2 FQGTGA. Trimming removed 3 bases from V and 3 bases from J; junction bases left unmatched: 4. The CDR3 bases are TGTGCCAGCAGCTTCACCGGGACAGGGGAAGAGACCCAGTACTTC. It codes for CASSFTGTGEETQYF.

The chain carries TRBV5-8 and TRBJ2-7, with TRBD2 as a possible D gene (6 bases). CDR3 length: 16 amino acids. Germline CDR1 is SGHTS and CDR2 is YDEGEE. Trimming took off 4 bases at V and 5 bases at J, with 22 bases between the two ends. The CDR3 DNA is TGTGCCAGCAGCGGGGGACTCAGGACGTCCCTCCACGAGCAGTACTTC. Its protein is CASSGGLRTSLHEQYF.

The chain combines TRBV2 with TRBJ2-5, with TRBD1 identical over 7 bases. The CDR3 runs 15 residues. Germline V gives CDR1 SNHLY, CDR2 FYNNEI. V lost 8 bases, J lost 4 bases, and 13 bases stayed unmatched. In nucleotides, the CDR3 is TGTGCCAGCCCCCCCAGGGGGACCCCAACAGAGACCCAGTACTTC. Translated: CASPPRGTPTETQYF. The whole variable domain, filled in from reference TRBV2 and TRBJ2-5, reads EPEVTQTPSHQVTQMGQEVILRCVPISNHLYFYWYRQILGQKVEFLVSFYNNEISEKSEIFDDQFSVERPDGSNFTLKIRSTKLEDSAMYFCASPPRGTPTETQYFGPGTRLLVL.

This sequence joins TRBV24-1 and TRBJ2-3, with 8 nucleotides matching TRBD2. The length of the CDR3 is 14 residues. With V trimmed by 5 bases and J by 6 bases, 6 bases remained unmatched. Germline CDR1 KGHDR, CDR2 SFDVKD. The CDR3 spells CATSGPGLVDTQYF. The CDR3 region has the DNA TGTGCCACCAGTGGACCGGGACTAGTGGATACGCAGTATTTT.

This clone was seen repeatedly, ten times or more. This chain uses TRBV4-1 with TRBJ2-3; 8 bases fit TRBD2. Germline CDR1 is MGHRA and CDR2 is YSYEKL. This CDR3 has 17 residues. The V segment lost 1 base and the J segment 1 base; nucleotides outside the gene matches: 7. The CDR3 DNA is TGCGCCAGCAGCCAAGCGGGGGGGAGGGTACGCACAGATACGCAGTATTTT. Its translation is CASSQAGGRVRTDTQYF.

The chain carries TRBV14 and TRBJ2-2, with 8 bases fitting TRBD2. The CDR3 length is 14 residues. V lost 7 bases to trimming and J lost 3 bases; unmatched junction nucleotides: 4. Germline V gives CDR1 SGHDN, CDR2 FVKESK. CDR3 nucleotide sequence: TGTGCCAGCACACCGGGAGGGTACACCGGGGAGCTGTTTTTT. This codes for CASTPGGYTGELFF.

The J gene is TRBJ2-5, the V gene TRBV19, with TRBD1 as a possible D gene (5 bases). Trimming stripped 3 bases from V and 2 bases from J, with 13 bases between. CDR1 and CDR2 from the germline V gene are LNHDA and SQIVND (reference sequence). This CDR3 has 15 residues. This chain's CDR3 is CASSIGIGAQETQYF. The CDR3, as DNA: TGTGCCAGTAGTATTGGGATTGGGGCTCAAGAGACCCAGTACTTC. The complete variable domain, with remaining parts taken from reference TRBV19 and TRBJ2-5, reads DGGITQSPKYLFRKEGQNVTLSCEQNLNHDAMYWYRQDPGQGLRLIYYSQIVNDFQKGDIAEGYSVSREKKESFPLTVTSAQKNPTAFYLCASSIGIGAQETQYFGPGTRLLVL.

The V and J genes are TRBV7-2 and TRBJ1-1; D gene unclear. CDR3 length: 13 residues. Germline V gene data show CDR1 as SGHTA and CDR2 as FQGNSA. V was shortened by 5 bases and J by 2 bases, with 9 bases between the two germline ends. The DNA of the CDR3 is TGTGCCAGCAGCGAGGGCGTAAACACTGAAGCTTTCTTT. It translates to CASSEGVNTEAFF. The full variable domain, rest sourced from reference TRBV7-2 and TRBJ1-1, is GAGVSQSPSNKVTEKGKDVELRCDPISGHTALYWYRQSLGQGLEFLIYFQGNSAPDKSGLPSDRFSAERTGGSVSTLTIQRTQQEDSAVYLCASSEGVNTEAFFGQGTRLTVV.

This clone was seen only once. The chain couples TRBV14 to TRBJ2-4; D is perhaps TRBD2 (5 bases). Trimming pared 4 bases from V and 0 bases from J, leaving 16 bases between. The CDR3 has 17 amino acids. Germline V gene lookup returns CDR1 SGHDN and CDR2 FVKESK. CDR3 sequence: CASSRTGSTLAKNIQYF. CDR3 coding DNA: TGTGCCAGCAGCCGTACGGGATCCACCCTAGCCAAAAACATTCAGTACTTC. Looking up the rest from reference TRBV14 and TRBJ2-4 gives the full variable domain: EAGVTQFPSHSVIEKGQTVTLRCDPISGHDNLYWYRRVMGKEIKFLLHFVKESKQDESGMPNNRFLAERTGGTYSTLKVQPAELEDSGVYFCASSRTGSTLAKNIQYFGAGTRLSVL.